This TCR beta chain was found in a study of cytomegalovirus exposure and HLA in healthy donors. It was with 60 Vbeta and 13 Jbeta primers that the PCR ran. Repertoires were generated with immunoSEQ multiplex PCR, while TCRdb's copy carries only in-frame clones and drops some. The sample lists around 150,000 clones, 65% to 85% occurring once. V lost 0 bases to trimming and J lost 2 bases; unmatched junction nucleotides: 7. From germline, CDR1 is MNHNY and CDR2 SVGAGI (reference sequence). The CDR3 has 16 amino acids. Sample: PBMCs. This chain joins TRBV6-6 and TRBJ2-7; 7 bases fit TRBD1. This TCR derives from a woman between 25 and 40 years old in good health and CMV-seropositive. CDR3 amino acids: CASSYSYRGPTYEQYF. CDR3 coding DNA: TGTGCCAGCAGTTACTCTTACAGGGGACCAACCTACGAGCAGTACTTC.